One TCR beta chain is described in this entry. The source of the sample is a study of shared clonotypes between healthy human individuals. The CDR3 covers 16 residues. The germline gives CDR1 LGHNA, CDR2 YSLEER. V lost 3 bases and J lost 4, with 15 bases in between. The method was immunoSEQ multiplex PCR; TCRdb's version includes in-frame clones alone and lacks a portion of them. The sample consists of roughly 1 million clones, 75% to 85% of them appearing once. This receptor was taken from a man aged 18 to 30 in good health. Some clones in this sample may be carry-over from other donors' samples. J is TRBJ1-4 and V is TRBV4-3, with no clear D. Input material: memory CD4+ T cells from PBMCs. Subset specified: CD45RA-negative fraction. The CDR3 DNA reads TGCGCCAGCAGCCAGTTTATCCGAGGAGGTAATGAAAAACTGTTTTTT. Encoded protein: CASSQFIRGGNEKLFF.